These T cell receptor beta chains were read from a single sample in a study of T cell responses to AZD1222 COVID-19 vaccine. The assay was immunoSEQ multiplex PCR, and TCRdb's table has in-frame clones only and misses some. Among about 79,000 clones listed, around 92% were seen once. Source: peripheral blood, taken on day 0 of MenACWY control vaccination. The receptors stem from an adult in good health. Both conserved end residues are part of each CDR3. The order of the fields is CDR3 DNA, CDR3 protein, D gene, J gene, clone size, V gene. D genes are given only for firm matches. Only some rows state a clone size, as once, few, many or a class for expanded clones.

CDR3nt: TGTGCCAGCAGTTCAACGGGGGACACCGGGGAGCTGTTTTTT; CDR3aa: CASSSTGDTGELFF; d_gene: .; j_gene: TRBJ2-2; abundance: .; v_gene: TRBV28
CDR3nt: TGTGCCAGCAGTTTTGCGTCAGGGGACAATCAGCCCCAGCATTTT; CDR3aa: CASSFASGDNQPQHF; d_gene: .; j_gene: TRBJ1-5; abundance: .; v_gene: TRBV28
CDR3nt: TGTGCCTGGAGTGGGGATGGCTATGGCTACACCTTC; CDR3aa: CAWSGDGYGYTF; d_gene: .; j_gene: TRBJ1-2; abundance: .; v_gene: TRBV30
CDR3nt: TGTGCCACCAGTGATAACAGGCCAGATGGGCAGCCCCAGCATTTT; CDR3aa: CATSDNRPDGQPQHF; d_gene: .; j_gene: TRBJ1-5; abundance: .; v_gene: TRBV24-1
CDR3nt: TGTGCCAGCAGATTACAGGGGGCGGGGGCCTACGAGCAGTACTTC; CDR3aa: CASRLQGAGAYEQYF; d_gene: TRBD1; j_gene: TRBJ2-7; abundance: .; v_gene: TRBV2
CDR3nt: TGTGCCAGCAGCTTGGAGGGTAGGGGCGCCGTGGGGGAGACCCAGTACTTC; CDR3aa: CASSLEGRGAVGETQYF; d_gene: .; j_gene: TRBJ2-5; abundance: .; v_gene: TRBV5-4
CDR3nt: TGTGCCAGCAGCTTATTTGGAGGCGGGGGGACAACTAATGAAAAACTGTTTTTT; CDR3aa: CASSLFGGGGTTNEKLFF; d_gene: .; j_gene: TRBJ1-4; abundance: .; v_gene: TRBV7-9
CDR3nt: TGCGCCAGCAGCTTGGTCCCAGGGGCGACAGATACGCAGTATTTT; CDR3aa: CASSLVPGATDTQYF; d_gene: .; j_gene: TRBJ2-3; abundance: .; v_gene: TRBV5-1
CDR3nt: TGTGCCAGCAGCCGGAGGGGAAGGGACAATGAGCAGTTCTTC; CDR3aa: CASSRRGRDNEQFF; d_gene: .; j_gene: TRBJ2-1; abundance: once; v_gene: TRBV11-2
CDR3nt: TGTGCCAGCAGCCAAACCTCGGACAGGTTTGAAAAACTGTTTTTT; CDR3aa: CASSQTSDRFEKLFF; d_gene: TRBD1; j_gene: TRBJ1-4; abundance: .; v_gene: TRBV3-1/TRBV3-2
CDR3nt: TGCGCCAGCAGTCAATCGGGGGTCGGTAGCAATCAGCCCCAGCATTTT; CDR3aa: CASSQSGVGSNQPQHF; d_gene: .; j_gene: TRBJ1-5; abundance: once; v_gene: TRBV23-1
CDR3nt: TGTGCCAGTAGTATTATAGAGGGGATTGGGACCCAGTACTTC; CDR3aa: CASSIIEGIGTQYF; d_gene: .; j_gene: TRBJ2-5; abundance: .; v_gene: TRBV19
CDR3nt: TGTGCCAGCAGTGGGACGGCGAACACCGGGGAGCTGTTTTTT; CDR3aa: CASSGTANTGELFF; d_gene: .; j_gene: TRBJ2-2; abundance: .; v_gene: TRBV2
CDR3nt: TGCGCCAGCAGCCAAGATTTTGGTACAGGCACGGGTGCTTTCTTT; CDR3aa: CASSQDFGTGTGAFF; d_gene: .; j_gene: TRBJ1-1; abundance: .; v_gene: TRBV4-1
CDR3nt: TGTGCCAGCAGGGCCGGGACAGGGGCTGTCGGTAGCTATGGCTACACCTTC; CDR3aa: CASRAGTGAVGSYGYTF; d_gene: TRBD1; j_gene: TRBJ1-2; abundance: .; v_gene: TRBV28
CDR3nt: TGTGCCAGCAGTTACCTAGCGGGAGTTGTCACCGGGGAGCTGTTTTTT; CDR3aa: CASSYLAGVVTGELFF; d_gene: TRBD2; j_gene: TRBJ2-2; abundance: few; v_gene: TRBV6-2/TRBV6-3
CDR3nt: TGTGCCAGCAGCCCCATCCAGGGAGCAGCTAACTATGGCTACACCTTC; CDR3aa: CASSPIQGAANYGYTF; d_gene: .; j_gene: TRBJ1-2; abundance: .; v_gene: TRBV3-1/TRBV3-2
CDR3nt: TGTGCCAGCAGTGTTCTAGGGGGAACTGAAGCTTTCTTT; CDR3aa: CASSVLGGTEAFF; d_gene: .; j_gene: TRBJ1-1; abundance: .; v_gene: TRBV6-4
CDR3nt: TGTGCCAGCCATGGGACACCCCCGTACACCTTC; CDR3aa: CASHGTPPYTF; d_gene: .; j_gene: TRBJ1-2; abundance: .; v_gene: TRBV28
CDR3nt: TGTGCCAGCAGCCAGGGTTCAGGGATCACAGATACGCAGTATTTT; CDR3aa: CASSQGSGITDTQYF; d_gene: .; j_gene: TRBJ2-3; abundance: .; v_gene: TRBV3-1/TRBV3-2
CDR3nt: TGTGCCAGCAGCTTCGGAGAGACCCAGTACTTC; CDR3aa: CASSFGETQYF; d_gene: .; j_gene: TRBJ2-5; abundance: .; v_gene: TRBV5-4
CDR3nt: TGCGCCAGCAGCCAAGATACTAGCGGGGGATACACAGATACGCAGTATTTT; CDR3aa: CASSQDTSGGYTDTQYF; d_gene: TRBD2; j_gene: TRBJ2-3; abundance: .; v_gene: TRBV4-3
CDR3nt: TGTGCCAGCAGCGGCACGGGACAGCTAACCTACGAGCAGTACTTC; CDR3aa: CASSGTGQLTYEQYF; d_gene: TRBD1; j_gene: TRBJ2-7; abundance: .; v_gene: TRBV7-9
CDR3nt: TGTGCCAGCAGCCCTCCGGGAGGGGGCTACGAGCAGTACTTC; CDR3aa: CASSPPGGGYEQYF; d_gene: TRBD2; j_gene: TRBJ2-7; abundance: .; v_gene: TRBV3-1/TRBV3-2
CDR3nt: TGTGCCAGCAGCGTTACGAACACCGGGGAGCTGTTTTTT; CDR3aa: CASSVTNTGELFF; d_gene: .; j_gene: TRBJ2-2; abundance: .; v_gene: TRBV9
CDR3nt: TGTGCCAGCAGCCAAGCCGGGCTCGGGACCTACGAGCAGTACTTC; CDR3aa: CASSQAGLGTYEQYF; d_gene: .; j_gene: TRBJ2-7; abundance: .; v_gene: TRBV14
CDR3nt: TGTGCCAGCAGCCTACTAGCGGGGGGCATTCAGTACTTC; CDR3aa: CASSLLAGGIQYF; d_gene: TRBD2; j_gene: TRBJ2-4; abundance: .; v_gene: TRBV14
CDR3nt: TGTGCCAGTAGGGGGACAGTTGGCAATCAGCCCCAGCATTTT; CDR3aa: CASRGTVGNQPQHF; d_gene: TRBD1; j_gene: TRBJ1-5; abundance: .; v_gene: TRBV19
CDR3nt: TGTGCCAGCAGTTCCTGGGGGCAGTCTGGCTACACCTTC; CDR3aa: CASSSWGQSGYTF; d_gene: .; j_gene: TRBJ1-2; abundance: .; v_gene: TRBV25-1
CDR3nt: TGTGCCAGCAGCTACGGACAGGGTGCTTCACCCCTCCACTTT; CDR3aa: CASSYGQGASPLHF; d_gene: TRBD1; j_gene: TRBJ1-6; abundance: .; v_gene: TRBV7-3
CDR3nt: TGTGCCAGCACCCTTACGACCTCAGAGACCCAGTACTTC; CDR3aa: CASTLTTSETQYF; d_gene: .; j_gene: TRBJ2-5; abundance: .; v_gene: TRBV7-9
CDR3nt: TGCGCCAGCAGCTTGGATAGGGGGAACACTGAAGCTTTCTTT; CDR3aa: CASSLDRGNTEAFF; d_gene: .; j_gene: TRBJ1-1; abundance: .; v_gene: TRBV5-1
CDR3nt: TGTGCCAGCAGCGTAGGCGGCGGGAGGGTCGCCGGGGAGCTGTTTTTT; CDR3aa: CASSVGGGRVAGELFF; d_gene: TRBD2; j_gene: TRBJ2-2; abundance: .; v_gene: TRBV9
CDR3nt: TGTGCCAGCTCACCACGGGCTAGCGGGGGGGCCACAGATACGCAGTATTTT; CDR3aa: CASSPRASGGATDTQYF; d_gene: TRBD2; j_gene: TRBJ2-3; abundance: .; v_gene: TRBV18
CDR3nt: TGTGCCAGCAGTCCCCGGACAGAGTACACTGAAGCTTTCTTT; CDR3aa: CASSPRTEYTEAFF; d_gene: .; j_gene: TRBJ1-1; abundance: .; v_gene: TRBV6-2/TRBV6-3